The present T cell receptor (beta chain) was sequenced within a study of CD8+ T cells in alopecia areata. Sequencing relied on a cDNA template that was reverse transcribed from extracted RNA. The protocol was immunoSEQ multiplex PCR, while the TCRdb copy is restricted to in-frame clones and leaves out a portion. This sample has 140,000 to 150,000 clones, with roughly 52% found just once. Documented treatment: oral pan-JAK inhibitor, 5-10 mg twice daily. Collected material from alopecia areata patients comprised lesional scalp punch biopsies and peripheral blood. The germline V gene encodes CDR1 LGHNA and CDR2 YNFKEQ. The CDR3 runs 14 residues. The V and J ends lost 0 bases and 5 bases respectively, with 10 bases between them.

The chain employs TRBV4-2 and TRBJ1-1; D is unclear. Sequencing was performed on CD8+ T cells sorted from blood, taken at week 4, from a patient treated with tofacitinib. The receptor was derived from a human donor with alopecia areata. The CDR3 spells CASSQEPLSTEAFF. In nucleotides, the CDR3 is TGTGCCAGCAGCCAAGAACCGCTCTCAACTGAAGCTTTCTTT.